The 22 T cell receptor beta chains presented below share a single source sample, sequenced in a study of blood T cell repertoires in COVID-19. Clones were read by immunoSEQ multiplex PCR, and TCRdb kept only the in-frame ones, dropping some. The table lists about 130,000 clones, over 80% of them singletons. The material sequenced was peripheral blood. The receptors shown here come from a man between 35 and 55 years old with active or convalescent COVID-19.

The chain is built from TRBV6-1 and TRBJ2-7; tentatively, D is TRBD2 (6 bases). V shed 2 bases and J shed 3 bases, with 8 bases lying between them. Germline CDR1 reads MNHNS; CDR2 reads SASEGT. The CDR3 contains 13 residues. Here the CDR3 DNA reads TGTGCCAGCAGTGAACCGGAGGGCTACGAGCAGTACTTC. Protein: CASSEPEGYEQYF.

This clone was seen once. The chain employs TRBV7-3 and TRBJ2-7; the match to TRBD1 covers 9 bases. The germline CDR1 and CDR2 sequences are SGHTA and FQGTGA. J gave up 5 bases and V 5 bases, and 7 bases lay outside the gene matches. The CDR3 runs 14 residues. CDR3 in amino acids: CASSLDRGDHEQYF. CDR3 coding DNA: TGTGCCAGCAGCCTAGACAGGGGGGACCACGAGCAGTACTTC.

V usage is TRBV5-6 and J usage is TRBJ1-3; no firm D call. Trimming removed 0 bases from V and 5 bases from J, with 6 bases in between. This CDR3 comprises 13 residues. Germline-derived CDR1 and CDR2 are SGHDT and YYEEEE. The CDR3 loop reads CASSLDIRNTIYF. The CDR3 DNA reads TGTGCCAGCAGCTTGGACATACGAAACACCATATATTTT.

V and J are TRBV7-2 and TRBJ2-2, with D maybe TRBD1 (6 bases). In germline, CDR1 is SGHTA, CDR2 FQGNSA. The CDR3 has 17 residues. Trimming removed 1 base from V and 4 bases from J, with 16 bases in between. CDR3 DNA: TGTGCCAGCAGCTTAGTCCCGGACAGCTTTTTCACCGGGGAGCTGTTTTTT. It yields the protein CASSLVPDSFFTGELFF.

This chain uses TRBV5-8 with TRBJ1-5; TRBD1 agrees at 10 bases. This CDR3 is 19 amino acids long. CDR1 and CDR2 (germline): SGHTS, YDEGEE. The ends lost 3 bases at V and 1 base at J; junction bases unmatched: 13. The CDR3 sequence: CASSWGGQGFGMSNQPQHF. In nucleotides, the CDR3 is TGTGCCAGCAGCTGGGGGGGACAGGGGTTCGGGATGAGCAATCAGCCCCAGCATTTT.

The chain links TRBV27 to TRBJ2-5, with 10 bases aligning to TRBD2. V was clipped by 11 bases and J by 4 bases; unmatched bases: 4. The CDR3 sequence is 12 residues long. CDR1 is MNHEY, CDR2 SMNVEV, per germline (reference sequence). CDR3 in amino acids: CAFSGGRETQYF. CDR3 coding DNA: TGTGCCTTTAGCGGGGGGCGAGAGACCCAGTACTTC.

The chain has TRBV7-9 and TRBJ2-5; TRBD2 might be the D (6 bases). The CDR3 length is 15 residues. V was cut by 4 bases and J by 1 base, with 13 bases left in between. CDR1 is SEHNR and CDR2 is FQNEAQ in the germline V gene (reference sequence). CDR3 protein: CASSSGGDFQETQYF. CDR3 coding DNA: TGTGCCAGCAGCTCCGGGGGTGACTTCCAAGAGACCCAGTACTTC.

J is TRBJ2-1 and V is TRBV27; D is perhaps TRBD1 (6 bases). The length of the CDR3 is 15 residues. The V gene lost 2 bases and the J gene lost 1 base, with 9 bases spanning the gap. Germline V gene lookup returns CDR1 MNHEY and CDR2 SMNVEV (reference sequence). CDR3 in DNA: TGTGCCAGCAGTTTAGCAGGGGCTTCCTACAATGAGCAGTTCTTC. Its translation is CASSLAGASYNEQFF.

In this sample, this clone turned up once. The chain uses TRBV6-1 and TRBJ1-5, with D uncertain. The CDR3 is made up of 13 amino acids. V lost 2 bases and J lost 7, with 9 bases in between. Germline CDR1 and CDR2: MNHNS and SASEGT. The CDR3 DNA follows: TGTGCCAGCAGTGAAACACAGCGGCAGCCCCAGCATTTT. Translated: CASSETQRQPQHF.

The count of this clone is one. This chain's CDR3 is CASSPTGLLNQPQHF. CDR3 nucleotides: TGTGCCAGCAGCCCCACAGGGCTGTTAAATCAGCCCCAGCATTTT. The J gene is TRBJ1-5, the V gene TRBV5-5, with a weak D call TRBD1 (6 bases). The CDR3 contains 15 residues. Germline V gives CDR1 SGHKS, CDR2 YYEKEE (reference sequence). Trimming left V 4 bases short and J 4 bases short, with 15 bases between.

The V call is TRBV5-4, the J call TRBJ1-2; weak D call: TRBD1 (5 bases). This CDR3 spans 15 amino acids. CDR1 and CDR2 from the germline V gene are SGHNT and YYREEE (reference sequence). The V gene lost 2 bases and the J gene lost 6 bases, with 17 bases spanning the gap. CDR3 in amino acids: CASSFEYAGGNGYTF. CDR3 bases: TGTGCCAGCAGCTTTGAATACGCGGGGGGAAATGGCTACACCTTC.

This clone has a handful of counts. CDR3 bases: TGTGCCAGCAGTTACGACAGGTATACCTACGAGCAGTACTTC. It specifies CASSYDRYTYEQYF. The gene calls are TRBV6-5 and TRBJ2-7; D is possibly TRBD1 (6 bases). The CDR3 has 14 amino acids. Trimming pared 2 bases from V and 2 bases from J, leaving 10 bases between. Germline V gene data show CDR1 as MNHEY and CDR2 as SVGAGI.

The CDR3 bases are TGTGCCAGTAACCCGGGACAAACTCTCACCGGGGAGCTGTTTTTT. Encoded protein: CASNPGQTLTGELFF. V and J are TRBV27 and TRBJ2-2, with a tentative D call TRBD1 (6 bases). There are 15 residues in the CDR3. Trimming shortened V by 9 bases and J by 4 bases, and 18 bases separated the two germline ends. From germline, CDR1 is MNHEY and CDR2 SMNVEV (reference sequence).

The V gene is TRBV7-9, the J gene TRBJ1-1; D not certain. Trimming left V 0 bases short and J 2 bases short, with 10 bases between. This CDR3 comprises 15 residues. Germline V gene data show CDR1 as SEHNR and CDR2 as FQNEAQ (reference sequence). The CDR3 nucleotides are TGTGCCAGCAGCTTAGCCGCAGCGCCTAACACTGAAGCTTTCTTT. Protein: CASSLAAAPNTEAFF.

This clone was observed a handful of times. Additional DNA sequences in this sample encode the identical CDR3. In DNA, the CDR3 is TGTGCCAGCAGCTTACAAGCAAACACTGAAGCTTTCTTT. It is translated as CASSLQANTEAFF. This sequence joins TRBV7-3 and TRBJ1-1; D is undetermined. CDR1 is SGHTA and CDR2 is FQGTGA in the germline V gene. V lost 2 bases, J lost 2 bases, and 6 bases lay in between. The CDR3 contains 13 residues. The full variable domain, its missing parts supplied by reference TRBV7-3 and TRBJ1-1, is GAGVSQTPSNKVTEKGKYVELRCDPISGHTALYWYRQSLGQGPEFLIYFQGTGAADDSGLPNDRFFAVRPEGSVSTLKIQRTERGDSAVYLCASSLQANTEAFFGQGTRLTVV.

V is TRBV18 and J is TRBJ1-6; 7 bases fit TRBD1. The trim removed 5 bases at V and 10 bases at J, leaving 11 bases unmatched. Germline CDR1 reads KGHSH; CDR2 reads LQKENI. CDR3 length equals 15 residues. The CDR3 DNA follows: TGTGCCAGCTCAAGGCAGGGGGAAATGGGATCACCCCTCCACTTT. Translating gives CASSRQGEMGSPLHF.

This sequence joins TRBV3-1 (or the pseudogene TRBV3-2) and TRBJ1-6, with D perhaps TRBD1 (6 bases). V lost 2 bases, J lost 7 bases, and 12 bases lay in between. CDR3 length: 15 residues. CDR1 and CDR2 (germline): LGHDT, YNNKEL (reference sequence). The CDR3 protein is CASSQKQGRNSPLHF. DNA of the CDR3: TGTGCCAGCAGCCAAAAACAGGGAAGGAATTCACCCCTCCACTTT.

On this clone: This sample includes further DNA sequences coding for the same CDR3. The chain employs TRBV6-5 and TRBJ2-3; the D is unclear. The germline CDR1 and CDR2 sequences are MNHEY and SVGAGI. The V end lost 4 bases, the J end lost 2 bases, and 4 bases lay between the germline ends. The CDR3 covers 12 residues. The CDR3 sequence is CASSSSTDTQYF. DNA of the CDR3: TGTGCCAGCAGTTCATCCACAGATACGCAGTATTTT.

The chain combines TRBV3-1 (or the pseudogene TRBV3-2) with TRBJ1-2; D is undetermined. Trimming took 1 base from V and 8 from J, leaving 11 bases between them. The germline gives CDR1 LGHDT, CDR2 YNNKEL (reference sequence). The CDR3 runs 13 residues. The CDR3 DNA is TGTGCCAGCAGCCAAGTTGAGTATATGGGCTACACCTTC. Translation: CASSQVEYMGYTF.

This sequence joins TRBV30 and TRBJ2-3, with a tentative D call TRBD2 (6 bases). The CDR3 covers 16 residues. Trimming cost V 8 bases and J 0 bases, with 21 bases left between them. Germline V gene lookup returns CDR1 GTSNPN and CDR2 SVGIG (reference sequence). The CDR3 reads CAHCLGRGRSTDTQYF. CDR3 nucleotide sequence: TGTGCCCATTGCCTTGGGCGGGGACGAAGCACAGATACGCAGTATTTT.

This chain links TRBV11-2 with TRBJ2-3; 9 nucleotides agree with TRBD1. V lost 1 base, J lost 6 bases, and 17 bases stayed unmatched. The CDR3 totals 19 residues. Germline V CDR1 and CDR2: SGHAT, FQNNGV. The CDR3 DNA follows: TGTGCCAGCAGCTTAGTAGGGGGGGCACGGACAGGGGTATCGGATACGCAGTATTTT. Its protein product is CASSLVGGARTGVSDTQYF.

This CDR3 reads CASSPTTGGEFNSPLHF. The CDR3 nucleotides are TGTGCCAGCAGTCCCACTACAGGGGGCGAGTTCAATTCACCCCTCCACTTT. The chain couples TRBV27 to TRBJ1-6, with 9 nucleotides matching TRBD1. The CDR3 contains 17 residues. The germline V gene has CDR1 MNHEY and CDR2 SMNVEV (reference sequence). The V segment lost 5 bases and the J segment 7 bases; nucleotides outside the gene matches: 12.